This T cell receptor beta chain was obtained from a study of T-cell reconstitution after alpha-beta-depleted transplantation in children. Study-wide results and limits: Newly produced T cells mostly provided counts and TCRbeta diversity after one year, as hyperexpanded clones declined. Several hundred expanded graft clones reportedly gave rise to the alpha-beta T cells present about two months after transplant.

Construction of the TCRbeta library involved unique molecular identifiers. MiXCR, applied by TCRdb to the PCR reads, yields one record per CDR3 protein. The data hold 350,000 to 500,000 distinct CDR3 sequences, with approximately 42% observed a single time. About this clonotype itself: The antigen is not known.

The J segment lost 8 bases and the V segment lost 2 bases, leaving 10 bases of the junction unmatched. This CDR3 is 16 amino acids long. Germline values: CDR1 MNHNS, CDR2 SASEGT. V and J are TRBV6-1 and TRBJ2-1; 9 bases are a match to TRBD2. The receptor's source is a girl aged 2 to 10 with aplastic anemia, due to receive a stem cell transplant. Sequencing was performed on PBMCs, taken before TCRalphabeta/CD19-depleted stem cell transplant. The CDR3 DNA is TGTGCCAGCAGTGAACTGGGAGTAGCGGGAGTAGATGAGCAGTTCTTC. Protein product: CASSELGVAGVDEQFF.